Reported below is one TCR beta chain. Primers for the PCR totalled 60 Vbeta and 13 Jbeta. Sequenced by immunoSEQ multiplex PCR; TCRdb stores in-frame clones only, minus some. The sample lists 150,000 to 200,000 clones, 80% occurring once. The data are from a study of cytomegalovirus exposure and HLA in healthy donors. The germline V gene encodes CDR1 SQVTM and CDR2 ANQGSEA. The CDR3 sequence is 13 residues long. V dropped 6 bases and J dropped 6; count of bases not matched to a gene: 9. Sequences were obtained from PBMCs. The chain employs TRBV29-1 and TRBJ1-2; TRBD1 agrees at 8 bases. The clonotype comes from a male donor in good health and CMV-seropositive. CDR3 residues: CSVSRTGNDGYTF. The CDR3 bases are TGCAGCGTGTCCCGGACAGGGAATGATGGCTACACCTTC.